This entry describes one T cell receptor (beta chain). These data originate in a study of blood T cell repertoires in COVID-19. Across the whole study: The cDNA or gDNA used as material had been derived from T cells, B-cell-depleted T cells, or PBMCs.

Clones were read by immunoSEQ multiplex PCR, and TCRdb kept only the in-frame ones, dropping some. The table has about 180,000 clones, about 87% seen once; the top ten hold 1.6%. This CDR3 comprises 14 residues. Trimming pared 5 bases from V and 3 bases from J, leaving 11 bases between. From germline, CDR1 is SEHNR and CDR2 FQNEAQ (reference sequence). The V call is TRBV7-9, the J call TRBJ1-5; the D gene is possibly TRBD1 (5 bases). What was sequenced was peripheral blood. This receptor was identified in a woman in her fifties or sixties with acute or convalescent COVID-19. The CDR3 loop reads CASSLGQYNQPQHF. The CDR3 bases are TGTGCCAGCAGCCTGGGGCAGTACAATCAGCCCCAGCATTTT.